These 22 T cell receptor beta chains share one sample of origin, sequenced in a study of patients and donors after allogeneic stem cell transplantation. TCRdb processed the RT-PCR reads anew with MiXCR; each CDR3 protein has one entry. The sample consists of approximately 250,000 distinct CDR3 sequences, 13% to 15% of them appearing once. The material sequenced was blood, either unsorted or a sorted T cell fraction (not recorded which). The receptors come from a human donor who was either an allogeneic HSCT recipient or a stem cell or donor lymphocyte infusion donor (not recorded which). It is not recorded whose cells these are; they may come from a transplant donor.

Many counts were recorded for this clonotype. The gene calls are TRBV6-1 and TRBJ1-1, with a tentative D call TRBD1 (5 bases). The CDR3 is made up of 13 amino acids. Between the trimmed V and J ends, which lost 6 bases and 2 bases, there was a span of 10 bases. Germline-derived CDR1 and CDR2 are MNHNS and SASEGT. CDR3 amino acids: CASRDTHNTEAFF. CDR3 sequence (DNA): TGTGCCAGCAGGGACACCCACAACACTGAAGCTTTCTTT.

This clonotype turned up a few times. V gene TRBV5-6 combines with J gene TRBJ1-6; TRBD1 might be the D (5 bases). The germline CDR1 and CDR2 sequences are SGHDT and YYEEEE. V was pared by 0 bases and J by 10 bases, with 14 bases between. This CDR3 spans 15 amino acids. The chain's CDR3 is CASSLAGGGESPLHF. CDR3 bases: TGTGCCAGCAGCTTGGCCGGCGGGGGTGAATCACCCCTCCACTTT.

This clonotype came up a few times. The genes are TRBV7-6 and TRBJ2-7; D might be TRBD1 or TRBD2, each matching 5 bases. The CDR3 contains 13 residues. The germline CDR1 and CDR2 sequences are SGHVS and FNYEAQ. Trimming cost V 0 bases and J 6 bases, with 9 bases left between them. CDR3 bases: TGTGCCAGCAGCTTAGCGAGGGGAAGCGAGCAGTACTTC. Protein: CASSLARGSEQYF. Full variable domain (rest looked up from reference TRBV7-6 and TRBJ2-7): GAGVSQSPRYKVTKRGQDVALRCDPISGHVSLYWYRQALGQGPEFLTYFNYEAQQDKSGLPNDRFSAERPEGSISTLTIQRTEQRDSAMYRCASSLARGSEQYFGPGTRLTVT.

This clonotype came up a few times. The chain has TRBV4-2 and TRBJ1-2, with D perhaps matching TRBD1 (5 bases). The CDR3 has 16 amino acids. The germline CDR1 and CDR2 sequences are LGHNA and YNFKEQ. V lost 2 bases to trimming and J lost 2 bases, with 15 bases between them. DNA for the CDR3: TGTGCCAGCAGCCAAACCACAGGACTAATCAACTATGGCTACACCTTC. Its protein product is CASSQTTGLINYGYTF.

Many counts were recorded for this clonotype. A read error may produce the germline difference seen at one junction end. The chain has TRBV5-1 and TRBJ2-7; D is perhaps TRBD1 or TRBD2 (6 bases each). Germline V lookup: CDR1 SGHRS, CDR2 YFSETQ. This CDR3 comprises 14 residues. The DNA of the CDR3 is TGTGCCAGCAGTTTAGTAGGGGGGAGCTACGAGCAGTACTTC. It translates to CASSLVGGSYEQYF.

The CDR3 DNA is TGTGCCAGCACCCCGTCGGGCGGGGAGAGAGAGACCCAGTACTTC. This gives the protein CASTPSGGERETQYF. This chain joins TRBV12-3 or TRBV12-4 and TRBJ2-5, with a possible D match to TRBD2 (6 bases). V shed 7 bases and J shed 4 bases, with 19 bases lying between them. The CDR3 totals 15 residues.

This clonotype was seen more than once but under ten times. The CDR3 DNA sequence: TGTGCCAGCAGCCGAGTGAACACTGAAGCTTTCTTT. Protein sequence: CASSRVNTEAFF. The chain joins TRBV6-6 to TRBJ1-1; D call uncertain. The CDR3 is made up of 12 amino acids. Trimming stripped 6 bases from V and 0 bases from J, with 5 bases between. Germline values: CDR1 MNHNY, CDR2 SVGAGI (reference sequence).

J is TRBJ1-2 and V is TRBV6-6; D may be TRBD1 (5 bases). Per the germline V gene, CDR1 is MNHNY and CDR2 is SVGAGI (reference sequence). V lost 5 bases, J lost 8 bases, and 12 bases lay in between. The CDR3 contains 12 residues. Here the CDR3 reads CASSPRVAGYTF. DNA of the CDR3: TGTGCCAGCAGTCCCAGGGTAGCGGGCTACACCTTC.

This chain connects TRBV7-8 to TRBJ2-5; 10 bases align to TRBD2. Trimming at V came to 8 bases and at J to 5 bases, leaving 8 bases not matched to a gene. The length of the CDR3 is 14 residues. Germline V CDR1 and CDR2: SGHVS, FQNEAQ. The CDR3 is CASGEAGGLETQYF. The CDR3 bases are TGTGCCAGCGGGGAAGCGGGAGGGCTGGAGACCCAGTACTTC.

This clonotype was seen only a few times. The genes are TRBV21-1 and TRBJ2-7. TRBV21-1 is recorded as a pseudogene. This CDR3 comprises 14 residues. CDR3 bases: TGTGCCAGCAGCAAAGCCGACACGGTCTACGAGCAGTACTTC. Amino acid sequence: CASSKADTVYEQYF.

This clonotype was counted only a few times. V is TRBV18 and J is TRBJ2-5; D is ambiguous. Per germline, CDR1 KGHSH and CDR2 LQKENI. The V end was cut by 4 bases, the J end by 1 base, with 7 bases between. The CDR3 has 13 residues. The chain's CDR3 is CASSQRPQETQYF. DNA for the CDR3: TGTGCCAGCTCACAGCGACCCCAAGAGACCCAGTACTTC.

The J gene is TRBJ2-5, the V gene TRBV6-2 or TRBV6-3; 9 nucleotides agree with TRBD2. Germline V gene lookup returns CDR1 MNHEY and CDR2 SVGEGT. Germline trimming cut 10 bases from V and 4 bases from J; bases unmatched to any gene: 16. The CDR3 has 16 amino acids. The DNA for the CDR3 is TGTGCCACCGAGTCCGGGCGGGGGGGCTTGGTAGAGACCCAGTACTTC. Translation: CATESGRGGLVETQYF.

The CDR3 nucleotides are TGCGCCAGCAGCTTGGAGGTAGGGGGCCATGGGGAGCAGTACTTC. It is translated as CASSLEVGGHGEQYF. V and J are TRBV5-1 and TRBJ2-7, with 7 bases matching TRBD1. The CDR3 runs to 15 residues. V gave up 0 bases and J gave up 7 bases; unmatched junction bases: 10. CDR1 is SGHRS and CDR2 is YFSETQ in the germline V gene.

The chain has TRBV5-8 and TRBJ2-3, with 9 bases aligning to TRBD1. Germline CDR1 SGHTS, CDR2 YDEGEE. Trimming took 4 bases from V and 3 from J; bases not matched to a gene: 9. CDR3 length equals 16 residues. The CDR3, as DNA: TGTGCCAGCAGCGCTGGGACAGGGCAGCAAACAGATACGCAGTATTTT. As protein: CASSAGTGQQTDTQYF.

In its sample, this clonotype was seen a few times. This sequence joins TRBV12-3 or TRBV12-4 and TRBJ1-2; TRBD1 is a possible D gene (5 bases). The V gene lost 6 bases and the J gene lost 4 bases, with 18 bases spanning the gap. CDR3 size: 15 residues. The DNA for the CDR3 is TGTGCCAGCAGCCTCAGGGTCCCCTGGGGCTATGGCTACACCTTC. This gives the protein CASSLRVPWGYGYTF.

The chain recombines TRBV7-2 with TRBJ2-1; D gene unclear. CDR3 length: 12 amino acids. Germline CDR1 and CDR2: SGHTA and FQGNSA. Between the trimmed V and J ends, which lost 1 base and 6 bases, there was a span of 4 bases. The CDR3 is CASSLGANEQFF. The CDR3 nucleotides are TGTGCCAGCAGCTTAGGGGCCAATGAGCAGTTCTTC.

This clonotype has at least ten counts. The chain links TRBV4-3 to TRBJ1-4; D unresolved. Deletions cut 7 bases from V and 5 bases from J, with 17 bases between. The CDR3 is made up of 15 amino acids. The germline V gene has CDR1 LGHNA and CDR2 YSLEER. CDR3 sequence reads: CASTPEAARNEKLFF. The CDR3 DNA reads TGCGCCAGCACCCCGGAGGCAGCACGAAATGAAAAACTGTTTTTT.

The sample holds many counts of this clonotype. The chain is built from TRBV10-3 and TRBJ2-1; 9 nucleotides align to TRBD2. With 0 bases clipped from V and 6 bases from J, the junction kept 6 bases outside the gene matches. Germline CDR1 is ENHRY and CDR2 is SYGVKD. CDR3 length equals 16 residues. CDR3 nucleotides: TGTGCCATCAGTGAGTCGTCTAGCGGGATTCCCAATGAGCAGTTCTTC. This translates into CAISESSSGIPNEQFF.

This clonotype was detected only a few times. The V and J genes are TRBV11-2 and TRBJ2-1; 13 bases line up with TRBD2. This CDR3 has 18 amino acids. With 5 bases clipped from V and 7 bases from J, the junction kept 14 bases outside the gene matches. Germline V gives CDR1 SGHAT, CDR2 FQNNGV. The CDR3 bases are TGTGCCAGCAGCCCATTTTTTGGGGGGACTAGCGGGAATAATGAGCAGTTCTTC. The encoded protein is CASSPFFGGTSGNNEQFF.

The V call is TRBV14, the J call TRBJ1-5; 9 nucleotides match TRBD1. The trim removed 0 bases at V and 3 bases at J, leaving 6 bases unmatched. The germline CDR1 and CDR2 sequences are SGHDN and FVKESK. CDR3 size: 17 residues. CDR3 bases: TGTGCCAGCAGCCAAGAGGGGACAGGGAAGACCAATCAGCCCCAGCATTTT. It encodes CASSQEGTGKTNQPQHF.

The rearrangement joins TRBV7-2 to TRBJ2-7, with 8 positions matching TRBD1. This CDR3 contains 14 residues. Per the germline V gene, CDR1 is SGHTA and CDR2 is FQGNSA. V lost 5 bases and J lost 1; bases outside the gene matches: 4. The CDR3, as DNA: TGTGCCAGCAGCGCCAGGACAGGGTCCTACGAGCAGTACTTC. Protein product: CASSARTGSYEQYF.

The genes are TRBV5-1 and TRBJ2-7; 8 nucleotides line up with TRBD2. The CDR3 runs 15 residues. V dropped 4 bases and J dropped 7; count of bases not matched to a gene: 13. Germline values: CDR1 SGHRS, CDR2 YFSETQ. CDR3 DNA: TGCGCCAGCAGCCCAGCGGGGGTTGAGTCTTCTGAGCAGTACTTC. The encoded protein is CASSPAGVESSEQYF. Using reference TRBV5-1 and TRBJ2-7 for the parts outside the CDR3, the full variable domain is KAGVTQTPRYLIKTRGQQVTLSCSPISGHRSVSWYQQTPGQGLQFLFEYFSETQRNKGNFPGRFSGRQFSNSRSEMNVSTLELGDSALYLCASSPAGVESSEQYFGPGTRLTVT.